One TCR beta chain is described in this entry. The antigen is not known. Germline assignment: CDR1 LNHDA and CDR2 SQIVND (reference sequence). V was cut by 7 bases and J by 1 base, with 7 bases left in between. CDR3 length: 12 amino acids. This sample stems from a study of radiotherapy plus CTLA-4 blockade in lung cancer. Study as a whole: Around a sixth of patients responded objectively, and roughly 30% achieved disease control.

Lung cancer patients with chemo-refractory metastatic non-small-cell disease were given focal radiation plus CTLA-4 blockade with ipilimumab. Only in-frame clones appear in the TCRdb table, and some are missing; sequencing was by immunoSEQ multiplex PCR. The data contain tens of thousands of clones, more than 75% of them singletons. Study results and caveats: Blood TCR clones of tumor origin expanded after radiotherapy plus ipilimumab. Early clone dynamics of blood T cells, plus interferon-beta, reportedly predicted response best.

This chain uses TRBV19 with TRBJ1-1; no definite D call. This receptor was taken from a human donor with non-small cell lung cancer who had stable disease on radiotherapy plus ipilimumab. The sample in question was peripheral blood, obtained from a patient treated with radiotherapy plus ipilimumab. CDR3 DNA: TGTGCCAGTAATCGGCAGAACACTGAAGCTTTCTTT. Its protein is CASNRQNTEAFF.